Below, one T cell receptor (beta chain) is given with its context. What it recognizes is unknown. This specimen comes from a study of shared clonotypes between healthy human individuals. Study at large: The donor pool was made up of two women and a few men aged 18 to 49.

Study-level points and caveats: Sequencing depth was predicted to influence how clonotypes are shared among donors.

The CDR3 length is 14 residues. The V and J ends lost 2 bases and 3 bases respectively, with 11 bases between them. Germline values: CDR1 MGHRA, CDR2 YSYEKL. At a deep level, the assay was run. Over several immunoSEQ plates, each subset's genomic DNA was distributed in even portions. The method was immunoSEQ multiplex PCR; TCRdb's version includes in-frame clones alone and lacks a portion of them. The sample contains about 490,000 clones, about 78% of which appear only once. Sequencing used PBMCs. The chain has TRBV4-1 and TRBJ2-7; a possible D gene is TRBD1 (6 bases). The source is a middle-aged woman in good health. Some clones in this sample may be carry-over from other donors' samples. The CDR3 reads CASSQLRGYYEQYF. The CDR3 DNA sequence: TGCGCCAGCAGCCAATTGAGGGGGTACTACGAGCAGTACTTC.